This T cell receptor beta chain emerged from a study of control samples from healthy donors and cancer patients. Clones were read by immunoSEQ multiplex PCR, and TCRdb kept only the in-frame ones, dropping some. The sample holds about 22,000 clones; around 83% are singletons and the top ten take 27%. CDR1 and CDR2 (germline): KGHSH, LQKENI. The CDR3 totals 13 residues. Concerning this clone: A junction end diverges from the germline sequence, so it may reflect a read error.

The specimen was PBMCs. The chain is built from TRBV18 and TRBJ1-5; TRBD1 agrees at 8 bases. The TCR was taken from a man aged 60-69 years with head and neck cancer. CDR3 in DNA: TGTGCCAGCTCCCCACAGGGGGGTCAGCCCCAGCATTTT. Translated, it gives CASSPQGGQPQHF.